This T cell receptor beta chain was recovered during a study of T cell repertoires in cytomegalovirus infection. Study-wide context: In the study, CMV epitopes included recently identified HLA-C-restricted and well-studied HLA-B-restricted ones. Indicated by public TCR beta signatures were CMV infection and matching HLA type.

Concerning this clonotype itself: Its antigen is unknown.

MiXCR was run by TCRdb on the reads, yielding one entry per CDR3 protein. The sample holds 27,000 or so distinct CDR3 sequences, roughly a fifth seen once. Overall study findings and caveats: CMV-specific TCR beta clonotypes restricted by HLA-C were the ones dominating the ex vivo response. People with CMV and the relevant HLA were identified by cumulative public TCR beta family frequency.

The sample consisted of CD8+ T cells from cultured PBMCs, taken from culture after CMV antigen stimulation. This receptor was obtained from a human donor in good health (CMV status not recorded). Some clones in this sample may be carry-over from other donors' samples.

The CDR3 region is CASSPRAGPSPYEQYF. The CDR3 nucleotides read TGTGCCAGCAGCCCAAGGGCGGGGCCCAGCCCCTACGAGCAGTACTTC. The chain links TRBV12-3 or TRBV12-4 to TRBJ2-7; weak D call: TRBD2 (6 bases). The CDR3 is 16 residues long. Trimming stripped 6 bases from V and 2 bases from J, with 20 bases between.